Listed below are T cell receptor beta chains from one sample, sequenced in a study of blood T cell repertoires in COVID-19. Only in-frame clones appear in the TCRdb table, and some are missing; sequencing was by immunoSEQ multiplex PCR. The table shows 100,000 to 120,000 clones, with around 83% occurring only once. The sequencing input was peripheral blood. The receptors here all came from a man aged 40-55 years with acute or convalescent COVID-19. CDR3s include the opening cysteine and the closing phenylalanine or tryptophan. The D gene is left open where the match is weak. The size field is filled for only some rows; it gives once, few, many or a size class.

d_call,v_call,j_call,clone_size,cdr3_nt,cdr3_aa
TRBD1,TRBV18,TRBJ1-4,NA,TGTGCCAGCTCACTGGACAGGCTCGGCGAAAAACTGTTTTTT,CASSLDRLGEKLFF
TRBD1,TRBV10-3,TRBJ2-2,once,TGTGCCATCAGACGACCCCAGGGGGCCGGCACCGGGGAGCTGTTTTTT,CAIRRPQGAGTGELFF
NA,TRBV5-6,TRBJ2-1,NA,TGTGCCAGCAGCTTGCTACTAGCTCCCTTTGATGAGCAGTTCTTC,CASSLLLAPFDEQFF
NA,TRBV7-3,TRBJ2-7,few,TGTGCCAGCAGCACCGGAGGGGGCAGCGTGGAGGAGCAGTACTTC,CASSTGGGSVEEQYF
NA,TRBV29-1,TRBJ1-2,once,TGCAGCGTTGAGCCCGGGACTAACTATGGCTACACCTTC,CSVEPGTNYGYTF
TRBD1,TRBV5-1,TRBJ2-1,NA,TGCGCCAGCAGCGACCCGGGACAGGGCAGTGAGCAGTTCTTC,CASSDPGQGSEQFF
TRBD1,TRBV29-1,TRBJ2-7,NA,TGCAGCGCCGAGACCGGGACAGGGGGACACGAGCAGTACTTC,CSAETGTGGHEQYF
TRBD1,TRBV24-1,TRBJ2-3,NA,TGTGCCACCAGTGATTCCTCGACAGGGCCAGGCACAGATACGCAGTATTTT,CATSDSSTGPGTDTQYF
NA,TRBV2,TRBJ1-1,NA,TGTGCCAGCAGTCCCTACTCTGACAGCACTGAAGCTTTCTTT,CASSPYSDSTEAFF
NA,TRBV21-1,TRBJ1-5,NA,TGTGCCAGCAGCAAAGCCATCGCGGACAGGGGGAATCAGCCCCAGCATTTT,CASSKAIADRGNQPQHF
TRBD2,TRBV30,TRBJ2-3,NA,TGTGCCGGGTCCCGGGGACTAGCGACAGATACGCAGTATTTT,CAGSRGLATDTQYF
NA,TRBV23-1,TRBJ1-5,NA,TGCGCCAGCAGTCAATTCCCAGGCTATAGCAATCAGCCCCAGCATTTT,CASSQFPGYSNQPQHF
NA,TRBV3-1/TRBV3-2,TRBJ2-1,NA,TGTGCCAGCAGCCAAGTGCCAGGGCGGTATGAGCAGTTCTTC,CASSQVPGRYEQFF
NA,TRBV24-1,TRBJ2-3,NA,TGTGCCACCAGTGCCTGGAGGGGCTCGGCAGATACGCAGTATTTT,CATSAWRGSADTQYF
TRBD1,TRBV29-1,TRBJ2-1,NA,TGCAGCGTGAAAACAGGGGTAGGCTATGAGCAGTTCTTC,CSVKTGVGYEQFF
NA,TRBV6-5,TRBJ2-5,NA,TGTGCCAGCAGTTACTCGGCCGAAGAGACCCAGTACTTC,CASSYSAEETQYF
TRBD2,TRBV7-8,TRBJ2-1,NA,TGTGCCAGCAGCCACTGGACTAGCGGGGGGGCTTCTGAGCAGTTCTTC,CASSHWTSGGASEQFF
NA,TRBV24-1,TRBJ2-1,NA,TGTGCCACCACCGCGGGAAGGGACAGCTTTTTCTTC,CATTAGRDSFFF
NA,TRBV25-1,TRBJ2-3,NA,TGTGCCAGCAGTGAATCTACCGCCTCTAGCACAGATACGCAGTATTTT,CASSESTASSTDTQYF
NA,TRBV9,TRBJ2-7,NA,TGTGCCAGCAGCGTAGTAGGGCAGGGCGACGAGCAGTACTTC,CASSVVGQGDEQYF
NA,TRBV19,TRBJ1-5,NA,TGTGCCAGTAGTACCACCCTACAGGGTCAGCCCCAGCATTTT,CASSTTLQGQPQHF
NA,TRBV24-1,TRBJ2-7,NA,TGTGCCACCAGTAACTCGACAGGACACGAGCAGTACTTC,CATSNSTGHEQYF
NA,TRBV4-1,TRBJ1-1,NA,TGCGCCAGCAGCCAAGATGAATCAGGCACTGAAGCTTTCTTT,CASSQDESGTEAFF